Here is one T cell receptor (beta chain) with its context. Its target is unknown. The CDR3 is 14 residues long. Trimming took 5 bases from V and 3 from J; bases not matched to a gene: 6. The V gene's germline CDR1 is MDHEN and CDR2 SYDVKM. This record belongs to a study of cytomegalovirus exposure and HLA in healthy donors. The overall study: The same platform was used for the 130 or so validation repertoires as for the approximately 730 first-cohort repertoires, as reported in a later analysis. Whole-study findings and limits: Rarity characterized most TCR sequences, yet some public TCRs appeared in many donors. Cytomegalovirus association was assigned to approximately 160 TCR beta chains. Reports showed the classifier diagnosing cytomegalovirus status with high specificity and sensitivity.

The assay was immunoSEQ multiplex PCR, and TCRdb's table has in-frame clones only and misses some. Among about 65,000 clones listed, around 96% were seen once. The chain joins TRBV28 to TRBJ1-2, with TRBD1 matching over 7 bases. The clonotype was recovered from a man aged 18 to 29 in good health and CMV-seropositive. The specimen was PBMCs. CDR3 residues: CASSATGAHYGYTF. The CDR3 coding sequence is TGTGCCAGCAGTGCTACAGGGGCCCACTATGGCTACACCTTC.